This TCR beta chain was documented in a study of blood T cell repertoires in COVID-19. The CDR3 totals 13 residues. Germline V lookup: CDR1 SGHAT, CDR2 FQDESV (reference sequence). V lost 3 bases and J 6 bases, leaving 8 bases between the germline ends. Profiling relied on immunoSEQ multiplex PCR, and the TCRdb table lists in-frame clones only, not all of them. The sample carries about 87,000 clones, around four fifths recorded once. This sequence was found in a woman in her 70s with acute or convalescent COVID-19. The rearrangement joins TRBV11-1 to TRBJ1-4; no clear D. The specimen sequenced was peripheral blood. CDR3 amino acids: CASSLAVHEKLFF. CDR3 DNA sequence: TGTGCCAGCAGCTTGGCGGTTCATGAAAAACTGTTTTTT.